This TCR beta chain was found in a study of CXCR3-negative and CXCR3-positive naive CD8 T cells. Findings and limits, study-wide: Naive CXCR3-negative cells resembled naive CXCR3-positive cells in TRBV-TRBJ usage; memory cells differed. Each naive subset displayed comparably high diversity, whereas memory CD8+ cells displayed much lower diversity. CXCR3-positive naive cells carried more hydrophobic TRB CDR3s than CXCR3-negative naive cells did.

Per CD8+ T cell subset, triplicate sorts of some 300,000 cells each were done. Naivety in CD8+ T cells corresponded to a CD45RO-CCR7+CD27+CD95- phenotype. Points on this clonotype: No antigen is known for it.

The authors prepared UMI-labeled TRB cDNA libraries by 5' RACE. Following a re-call of the 5' RACE reads, TCRdb has one entry per CDR3 protein and lacks DNA. The table for this sample gives approximately 100,000 distinct CDR3 sequences. The length of the CDR3 is 14 residues. Germline CDR1 and CDR2: SGHKS and YYEKEE (reference sequence). The genes are TRBV5-5 and TRBJ2-1. This receptor was obtained from a human donor in good health. Some clones in this sample may be carry-over from other donors' samples. Sequencing was carried out using naive CXCR3+ CD8+ T cells from blood. Noted subset: CD45RO-CCR7+CD27+CD95- naive CD8+ T cells expressing CXCR3 (TNR3+). The CDR3 here is CASSLDSPRNEQFF.